This T cell receptor (beta chain) appears in the sequencing data of a study of T cells in Graves' hyperthyroidism and ophthalmopathy. Overall study findings and caveats: Blood also held most thyroid clonotypes expanded beyond 0.001.

Based on clinical symptoms, serum thyroxine and TRAb, thyroid ultrasound and orbital computed tomography, diagnoses were reached. The investigators amplified TCR beta CDR3 regions from RNA transcripts. Researchers ran a first-round RT-PCR on the TCR CDR3 using the HTBI primer set. MiXCR, applied by TCRdb to the multiplex PCR reads, yields one record per CDR3 protein. The sample gives about 260,000 distinct CDR3 sequences, roughly 20% of which show up once; approximately 60% is in the top ten. This clonotype was observed a handful of times. What it recognizes is unknown. CDR1 is KGHSH and CDR2 is LQKENI in the germline V gene. This CDR3 region has 15 residues. Between the trimmed V and J ends, which lost 0 bases and 5 bases, there was a span of 11 bases.

This sequence was found in a man younger than 45 with Graves' ophthalmopathy. This rearrangement joins TRBV18 to TRBJ2-4, with D hard to call. The specimen was blood. The CDR3 spells CASSPPSYAENIQYF. CDR3 bases: TGTGCCAGCTCACCACCGTCTTATGCGGAAAACATTCAGTACTTC.